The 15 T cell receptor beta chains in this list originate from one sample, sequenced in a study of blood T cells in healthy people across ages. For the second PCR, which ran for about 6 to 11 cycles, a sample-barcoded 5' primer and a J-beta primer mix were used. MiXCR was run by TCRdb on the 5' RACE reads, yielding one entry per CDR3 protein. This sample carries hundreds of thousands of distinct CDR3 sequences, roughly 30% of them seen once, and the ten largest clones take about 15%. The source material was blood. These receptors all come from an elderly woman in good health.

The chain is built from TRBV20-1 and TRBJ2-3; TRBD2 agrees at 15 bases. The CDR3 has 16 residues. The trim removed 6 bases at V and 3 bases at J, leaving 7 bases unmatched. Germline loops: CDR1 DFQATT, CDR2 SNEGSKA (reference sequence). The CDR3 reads CSAGLAGGSMTDTQYF. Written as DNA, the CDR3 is TGCAGTGCGGGACTAGCGGGAGGTAGTATGACAGATACGCAGTATTTT.

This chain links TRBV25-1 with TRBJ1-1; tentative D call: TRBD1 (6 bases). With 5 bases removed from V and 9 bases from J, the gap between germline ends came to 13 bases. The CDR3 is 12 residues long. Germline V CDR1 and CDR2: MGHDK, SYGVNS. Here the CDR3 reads CASSIGGGKAFF. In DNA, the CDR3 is TGTGCCAGCAGTATCGGGGGCGGGAAAGCTTTCTTT.

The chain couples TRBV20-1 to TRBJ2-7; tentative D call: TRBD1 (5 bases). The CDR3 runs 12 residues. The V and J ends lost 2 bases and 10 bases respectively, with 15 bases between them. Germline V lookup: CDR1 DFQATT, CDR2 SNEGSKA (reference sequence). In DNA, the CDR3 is TGCAGTGCTAGAAAGACAGAAGAGATCCAGTACTTC. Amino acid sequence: CSARKTEEIQYF.

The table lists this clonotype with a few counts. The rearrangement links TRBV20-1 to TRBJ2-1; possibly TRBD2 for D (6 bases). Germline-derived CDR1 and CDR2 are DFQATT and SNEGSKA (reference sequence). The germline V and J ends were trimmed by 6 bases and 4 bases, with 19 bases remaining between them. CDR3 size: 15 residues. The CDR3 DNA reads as TGCAGTGCAAGAACCCGGGACTTCTCGTACAATGAGCAGTTCTTC. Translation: CSARTRDFSYNEQFF.

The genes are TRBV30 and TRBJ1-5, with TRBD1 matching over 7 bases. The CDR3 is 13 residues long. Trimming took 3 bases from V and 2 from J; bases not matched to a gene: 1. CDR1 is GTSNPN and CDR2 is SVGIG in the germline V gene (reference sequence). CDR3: CAWSDRGNQPQHF. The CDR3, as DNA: TGTGCCTGGAGCGACAGGGGCAATCAGCCCCAGCATTTT.

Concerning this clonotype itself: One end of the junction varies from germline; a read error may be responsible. The CDR3 is CASTVRPHNEQYF. In nucleotides, the CDR3 is TGTGCCAGCACCGTGAGGCCCCACAATGAGCAGTACTTT. This rearrangement joins TRBV6-1 to TRBJ2-7; no clear D gene. The CDR3 runs 13 residues. Germline V gene data show CDR1 as MNHNS and CDR2 as SASEGT.

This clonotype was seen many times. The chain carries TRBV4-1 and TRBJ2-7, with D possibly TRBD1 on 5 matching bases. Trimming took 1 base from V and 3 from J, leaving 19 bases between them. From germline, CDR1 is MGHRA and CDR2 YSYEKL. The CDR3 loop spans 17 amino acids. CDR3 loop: CASSQGNGQKGYYEQYF. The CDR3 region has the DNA TGCGCCAGCAGCCAAGGGAATGGACAAAAGGGGTACTACGAGCAGTACTTC.

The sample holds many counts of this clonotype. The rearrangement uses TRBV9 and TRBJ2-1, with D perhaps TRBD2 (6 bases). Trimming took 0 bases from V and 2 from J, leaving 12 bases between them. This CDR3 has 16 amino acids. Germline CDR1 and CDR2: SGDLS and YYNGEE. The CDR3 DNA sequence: TGTGCCAGCAGCGTAGAGGGAGGACGGGCCTACAATGAGCAGTTCTTC. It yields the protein CASSVEGGRAYNEQFF.

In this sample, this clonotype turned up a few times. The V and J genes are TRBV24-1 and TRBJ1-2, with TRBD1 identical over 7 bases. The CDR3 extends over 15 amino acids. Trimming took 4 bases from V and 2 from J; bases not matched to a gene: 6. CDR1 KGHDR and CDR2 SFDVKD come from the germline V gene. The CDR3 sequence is CATSDNSQGNYGYTF. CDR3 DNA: TGTGCCACCAGTGACAACTCACAGGGGAACTATGGCTACACCTTC.

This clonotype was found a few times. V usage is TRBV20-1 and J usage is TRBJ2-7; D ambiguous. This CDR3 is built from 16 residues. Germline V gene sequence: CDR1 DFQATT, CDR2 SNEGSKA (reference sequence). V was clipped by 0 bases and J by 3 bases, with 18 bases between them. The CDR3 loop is CSARDLIMSGIYEQYF. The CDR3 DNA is TGCAGTGCTAGAGATCTTATTATGTCCGGTATCTACGAGCAGTACTTC.

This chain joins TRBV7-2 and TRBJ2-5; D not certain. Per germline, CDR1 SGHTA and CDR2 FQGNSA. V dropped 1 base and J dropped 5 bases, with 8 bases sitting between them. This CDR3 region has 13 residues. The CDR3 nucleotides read TGTGCCAGCAGCTTAGAGTACTCCGAGACCCAGTACTTC. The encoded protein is CASSLEYSETQYF.

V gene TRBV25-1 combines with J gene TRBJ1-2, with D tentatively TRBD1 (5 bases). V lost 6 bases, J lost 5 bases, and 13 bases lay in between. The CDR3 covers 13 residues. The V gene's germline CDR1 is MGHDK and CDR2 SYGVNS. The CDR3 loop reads CASRERGRYGYTF. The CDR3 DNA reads TGTGCCAGCAGGGAGAGGGGCAGATATGGCTACACCTTC.

The CDR3 here is CATLGPGHGQFF. CDR3 nucleotides: TGTGCCACCCTGGGGCCCGGACATGGGCAGTTCTTC. The rearrangement joins TRBV24-1 to TRBJ2-1; D possibly corresponds to TRBD1 (5 bases). This CDR3 has 12 residues. Germline assignment: CDR1 KGHDR and CDR2 SFDVKD. V lost 9 bases, J lost 12 bases, and 17 bases lay in between.

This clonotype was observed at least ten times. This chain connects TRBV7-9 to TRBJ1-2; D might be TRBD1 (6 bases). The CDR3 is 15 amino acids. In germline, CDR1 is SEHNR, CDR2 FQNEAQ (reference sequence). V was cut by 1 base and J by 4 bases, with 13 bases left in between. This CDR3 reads CASSLGNRVRYGYTF. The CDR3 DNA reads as TGTGCCAGCAGCTTAGGGAACAGGGTTCGCTATGGCTACACCTTC.

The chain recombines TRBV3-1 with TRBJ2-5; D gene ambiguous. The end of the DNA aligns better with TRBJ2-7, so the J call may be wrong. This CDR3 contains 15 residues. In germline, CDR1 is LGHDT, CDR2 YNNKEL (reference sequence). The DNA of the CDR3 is TGTGCCAGCAGCCAAGAGCTTAGAAGGCGTGACGAGCAGTACTTC. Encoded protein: CASSQELRRRDEQYF.